This T cell receptor beta chain appears in the sequencing data of a study of regulatory T cells in long-lasting Graves disease. Construction of TCR beta libraries relied on iRepertoire HTBI primers and on Arm-PCR targeting CDR3 regions. TCRdb processed the multiplex PCR reads anew with MiXCR; each CDR3 protein has one entry. The sample carries roughly 260,000 distinct CDR3 sequences, roughly 18% recorded once. This clonotype was detected many times. Trimming removed 8 bases from V and 4 bases from J, with 14 bases in between. The CDR3 totals 13 residues. The time point: newly diagnosed GD, antithyroid drugs for less than 3 months. Extracted RNA from PBMCs served as the source of the TCR library. EDTA tubes received approximately 9 milliliters of drawn peripheral blood. The data also belong to a second study, concerning T cells in Graves' hyperthyroidism and ophthalmopathy.

The source material was peripheral blood mononuclear cells (PBMCs), sampled at new diagnosis, from a patient treated with antithyroid drugs. V and J are TRBV12-3 or TRBV12-4 and TRBJ1-2; tentatively, D is TRBD1 (6 bases). The sequence came from a woman aged 30 to 39 with Graves disease. The CDR3 region has the DNA TGTGCCAGCGCCAGGGGAGGCGGCTATGGCTACACCTTC. Translating gives CASARGGGYGYTF.